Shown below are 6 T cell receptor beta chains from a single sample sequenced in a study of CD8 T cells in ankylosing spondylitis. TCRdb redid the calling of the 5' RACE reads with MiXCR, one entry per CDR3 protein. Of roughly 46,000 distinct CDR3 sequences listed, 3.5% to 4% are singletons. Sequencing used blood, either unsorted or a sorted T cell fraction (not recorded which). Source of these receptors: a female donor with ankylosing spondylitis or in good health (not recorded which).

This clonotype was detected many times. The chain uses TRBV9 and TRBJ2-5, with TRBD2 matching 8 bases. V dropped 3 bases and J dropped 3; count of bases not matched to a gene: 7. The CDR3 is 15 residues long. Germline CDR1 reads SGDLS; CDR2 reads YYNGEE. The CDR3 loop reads CASSGRTSFEETQYF. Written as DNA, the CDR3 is TGTGCCAGCAGCGGGAGGACTAGCTTTGAAGAGACCCAGTACTTC.

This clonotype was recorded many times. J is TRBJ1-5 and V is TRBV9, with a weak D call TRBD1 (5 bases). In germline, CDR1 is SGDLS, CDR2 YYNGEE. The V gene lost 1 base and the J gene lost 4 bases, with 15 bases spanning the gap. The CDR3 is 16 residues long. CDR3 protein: CASSVRLGVKNQPQHF. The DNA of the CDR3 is TGTGCCAGCAGCGTACGCCTAGGGGTGAAGAATCAGCCCCAGCATTTT.

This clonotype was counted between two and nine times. The CDR3 DNA reads as TGTGCCAGCAGCGCCCCGACAGGGATCTATGGCTACACCTTC. Its translation: CASSAPTGIYGYTF. The V and J genes are TRBV9 and TRBJ1-2, with TRBD1 identical over 7 bases. The V gene's germline CDR1 is SGDLS and CDR2 YYNGEE. Losses at the gene ends were 3 bases for V and 4 bases for J; bases not matched to a gene: 6. The length of the CDR3 is 14 residues.

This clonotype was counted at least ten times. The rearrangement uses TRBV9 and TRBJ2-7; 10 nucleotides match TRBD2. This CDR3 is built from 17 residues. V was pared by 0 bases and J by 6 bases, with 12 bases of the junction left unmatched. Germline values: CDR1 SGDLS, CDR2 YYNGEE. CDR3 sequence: CASSVGGPSGGAGEQYF. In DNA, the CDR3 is TGTGCCAGCAGCGTAGGAGGCCCCAGCGGGGGGGCGGGCGAGCAGTACTTC. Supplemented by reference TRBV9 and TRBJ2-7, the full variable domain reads DSGVTQTPKHLITATGQRVTLRCSPRSGDLSVYWYQQSLDQGLQFLIQYYNGEERAKGNILERFSAQQFPDLHSELNLSSLELGDSALYFCASSVGGPSGGAGEQYFGPGTRLTVT.

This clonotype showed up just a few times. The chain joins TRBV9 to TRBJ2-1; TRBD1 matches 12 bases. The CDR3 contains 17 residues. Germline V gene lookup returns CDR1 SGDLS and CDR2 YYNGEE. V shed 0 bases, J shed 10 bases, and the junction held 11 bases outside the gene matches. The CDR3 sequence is CASSVAGGTGGQGEQFF. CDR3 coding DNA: TGTGCCAGCAGCGTAGCTGGAGGGACAGGGGGCCAGGGGGAGCAGTTCTTC.

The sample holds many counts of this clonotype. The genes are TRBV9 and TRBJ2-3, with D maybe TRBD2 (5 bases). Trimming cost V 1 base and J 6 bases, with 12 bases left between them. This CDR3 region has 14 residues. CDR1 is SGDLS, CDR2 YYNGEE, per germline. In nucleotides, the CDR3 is TGTGCCAGCAGCGTATCGGACTCGAGTGATACGCAGTATTTT. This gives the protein CASSVSDSSDTQYF.